This T cell receptor (beta chain) is from a study of T cell responses to AZD1222 COVID-19 vaccine (dated by TCRdb to the early 2020s). General notes on the study: A total of around 240 trial participants underwent TCR sequencing, of whom more than 200 had received two doses of AZD1222 and about 25 had received two doses of the MenACWY control vaccine. Trial participants were enrolled by age into 18-55, 56-69 and 70-plus year subgroups, with around 150, 28 and 57 TCR-sequenced participants respectively.

This clone was seen more than once but under ten times. The clone's antigen remains unknown. The input lacks base qualities; no much larger clone sits a single base away. General findings and caveats noted by the study authors: No day 14 peak-response samples were available, so repertoires were characterized only after the peak T cell response. Spike-specific TCR breadth and depth rose significantly after two AZD1222 doses compared with day 0 and with MenACWY recipients. CD4 TCRs associated with the vaccine covered the entire spike protein, and the dominant responses were in regions 160-218 and 743-854. Participants were mostly white British, with more females than males. The authors suggested clonal diversity may have been underestimated. Epitopes outside the regions mutated in the B.1.351 and B.1.1.7 variants were reportedly recognized by nearly half of the unique spike-specific TCRs. The 56-69-year group was small, and its depth increase did not reach significance, likely because of low power. Conclusions about previously exposed vaccinees were limited because only six AZD1222 recipients were SARS-CoV-2 seropositive at baseline.

The CDR3 regions of human TCRbeta chains were analyzed by immunosequencing. From the authors' description of their analysis: Repertoire TCRs were checked for matches against a reference library of SARS-CoV-2-specific TCRs that had been generated using the MIRA antigen-specificity platform. Breadth was defined as the fraction of unique TCRs that were SARS-CoV-2-associated. Depth was defined as the fraction of total T cells that were SARS-CoV-2-associated. Using the MIRA data, each spike-specific TCR was mapped to the spike region that the TCR reacts to and placed in a CD4 or CD8 class. Log10-transformed breadth and depth values were compared by one-way ANOVA with Sidak's multiple comparisons tests. Imported from immuneACCESS, the table was reduced by TCRdb to in-frame sequences with V and J called. These copies leave out some clones; in studies compared against another copy, an unresolved V gene accounts for under half, and the cause of the remainder is not known. V, J and clone size are those of that table, while D and trimming were read from the DNA. For this sample there are over 100,000 clones; approximately 89% appear just once. The top ten hold 4.4% of the sample.

The time point label of this sample denotes: about 28 days (+/-7) after the second vaccine dose. Because spike-specific TCR depth and breadth did not differ between the two schedules, AZD1222 recipients who got a second dose at roughly 4 weeks were pooled with those who got a second dose at roughly 12 weeks. Vaccinee samples came from UK trials COV001 and COV002, including a single-blind randomized controlled phase 2/3 trial of AZD1222 (ChAdOx1 nCoV-19) in healthy adults. For TCRbeta chain sequencing, PBMC samples from trial participants were taken at day 0 and at day 28 after the second dose. This TCR was recovered from an adult who received the AZD1222 COVID-19 vaccine. Specimen: peripheral blood, collected 28 days after the second AZD1222 dose.

CDR3 sequence: CASSRDVATNEKLFF. Read as DNA, the sequence is TGTGCCAGCAGCCGGGACGTTGCAACTAATGAAAAACTGTTTTTT. This receptor chain uses TRBV11-2 and TRBJ1-4, with TRBD1 tentatively as D gene (5 bases match). CDR1 and CDR2 are drawn from the germline V gene: SGHAT, FQNNGV. The V end loses 5 bases and the J end loses 0 bases, and a stretch of 10 bases separates them. The CDR3 spans 15 residues, from the cysteine through the phenylalanine. CDR3 DNA is the only sequence kept; it has 45 bases, read in frame from the first base.